This T cell receptor (beta chain) was identified in a study of regulatory T cells in long-lasting Graves disease. Overall study: For under 3 months, newly diagnosed Graves' patients had been taking antithyroid drugs.

The length of the CDR3 is 12 residues. In germline, CDR1 is WNHNN, CDR2 SYGVQD (reference sequence). V was clipped by 4 bases and J by 9 bases; unmatched bases: 5. This clonotype showed up many times. Its antigen is not known. Time point: newly diagnosed GD, antithyroid drugs for less than 3 months. Construction of the TCR library relied on RNA isolated from PBMCs. Library construction for TCR beta used iRepertoire HTBI primers and Arm-PCR of CDR3 regions. TCRdb fed the multiplex PCR reads into MiXCR, producing one record per CDR3 protein. Here the sample spans a few hundred thousand distinct CDR3 sequences, approximately 13% being singletons. Overall study results and limits: Gene preferences differed: TRBV28, TRBJ1-2, TRBJ2-5 in persistent cases.

These data also featured in a second study, about T cells in Graves' hyperthyroidism and ophthalmopathy. That study adds: Hyperthyroidism in the patients, aged 18 to 65, was newly diagnosed and under 2 months in duration.

This clonotype was obtained from a man aged 25-45 years with Graves disease. Specimen: peripheral blood mononuclear cells (PBMCs), collected at new diagnosis, from a patient treated with antithyroid drugs. The chain employs TRBV10-1 and TRBJ2-7, with TRBD1 matching over 8 bases. The CDR3 is CASSVAGGVQYF. CDR3 DNA sequence: TGCGCCAGCAGTGTAGCAGGGGGCGTGCAGTACTTC.